This T cell receptor (beta chain) was recorded in a study of T cell responses to AZD1222 COVID-19 vaccine. Study outcomes and limitations: No repertoire was sampled before or during the peak T cell response, only after it. Donors were chiefly white British, with a greater number of females, and clonal diversity was perhaps underestimated. Dominant CD4 TCR responses targeted spike regions 160-218 and 743-854.

Assay used: immunoSEQ multiplex PCR; TCRdb lists only in-frame clones, some missing. The table shows 90,000 to 150,000 clones, with around 90% occurring only once. Remarks on this clone: Antigen unknown.

Germline V CDR1 and CDR2: LGHDT, YNNKEL (reference sequence). V was clipped by 2 bases and J by 6 bases; unmatched bases: 4. There are 14 residues in the CDR3. The sequences come from peripheral blood, collected 28 days after the second dose of the MenACWY control vaccine. The V and J genes are TRBV3-1 (or the pseudogene TRBV3-2) and TRBJ1-5, with 7 nucleotides matching TRBD1. This clonotype was sampled from an adult who received the MenACWY meningococcal vaccine as a control. CDR3 in amino acids: CASSQRGGGQPQHF. CDR3 DNA: TGTGCCAGCAGCCAACGAGGGGGCGGTCAGCCCCAGCATTTT.